This entry concerns a single TCR beta chain. The antigen is not known. The CDR3 sequence is 15 residues long. V was trimmed by 3 bases and J by 1 base, leaving 13 bases between them. Germline V CDR1 and CDR2: SGDLS, YYNGEE. Assay: immunoSEQ multiplex PCR; the TCRdb copy retains only in-frame clones and omits some. The sample consists of some 130,000 clones, 88% of them appearing once. Time point reported: blood 2 weeks post-SBRT. Sample treatment: 15 Gy SBRT to primary tumor, nephrectomy 4 weeks later. Serial blood draws occurred at baseline and 2 and 4 weeks post-SBRT. The data belong to a study of radiation and T cells in renal cell carcinoma. Study details: Nephrectomy followed 15 Gy stereotactic body radiation by 4 weeks. The study, taken as a whole, reports: Top tumor clonotypes rose in blood 2 weeks post-radiation, then contracted.

The chain combines TRBV9 with TRBJ1-2; a possible D gene is TRBD1 (5 bases). The sample in question was blood, obtained from a patient whose treatment included radiotherapy and nephrectomy. The TCR was taken from a woman between 65 and 79 years old with renal cell carcinoma. CDR3 protein: CASSATGTNNYGYTF. DNA of the CDR3: TGTGCCAGCAGCGCTACCGGGACGAATAACTATGGCTACACCTTC.